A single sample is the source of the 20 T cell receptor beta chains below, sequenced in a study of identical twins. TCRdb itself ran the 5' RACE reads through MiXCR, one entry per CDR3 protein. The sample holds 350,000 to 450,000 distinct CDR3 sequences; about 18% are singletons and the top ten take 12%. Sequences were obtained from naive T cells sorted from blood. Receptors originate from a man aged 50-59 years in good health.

The CDR3 reads CASSQVGANQPQHF. CDR3 DNA sequence: TGCGCCAGCAGCCAAGTGGGCGCGAATCAGCCCCAGCATTTT. The chain joins TRBV4-3 to TRBJ1-5; D not resolved. Trimming pared 1 base from V and 4 bases from J, leaving 8 bases between. Germline assignment: CDR1 LGHNA and CDR2 YSLEER. CDR3 size: 14 residues.

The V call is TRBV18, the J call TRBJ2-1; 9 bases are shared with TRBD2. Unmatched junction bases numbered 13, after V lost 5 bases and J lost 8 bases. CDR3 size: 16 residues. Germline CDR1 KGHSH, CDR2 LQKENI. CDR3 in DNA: TGTGCCAGCTCATATTCCGGCGGGGGGGCCCTCGATGAGCAGTTCTTC. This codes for CASSYSGGGALDEQFF.

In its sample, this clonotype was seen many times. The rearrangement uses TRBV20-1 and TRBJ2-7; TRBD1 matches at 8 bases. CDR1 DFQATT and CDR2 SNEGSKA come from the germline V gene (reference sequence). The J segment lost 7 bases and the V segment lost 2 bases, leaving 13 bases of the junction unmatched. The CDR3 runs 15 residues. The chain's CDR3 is CSARSRDRFLGEQYF. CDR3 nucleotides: TGCAGTGCTAGATCCCGGGACAGGTTCTTAGGGGAGCAGTACTTC.

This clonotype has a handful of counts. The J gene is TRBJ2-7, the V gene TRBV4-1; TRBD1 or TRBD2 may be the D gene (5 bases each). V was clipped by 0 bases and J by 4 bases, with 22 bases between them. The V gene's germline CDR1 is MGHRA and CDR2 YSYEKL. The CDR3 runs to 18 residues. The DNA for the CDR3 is TGCGCCAGCAGCCAAGATCCCCCACCCTCGGGACCGCCTTACGAGCAGTACTTC. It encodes CASSQDPPPSGPPYEQYF.

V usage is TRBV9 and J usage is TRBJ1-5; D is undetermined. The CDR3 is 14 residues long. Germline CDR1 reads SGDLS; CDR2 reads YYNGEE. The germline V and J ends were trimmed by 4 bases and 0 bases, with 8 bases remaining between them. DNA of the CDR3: TGTGCCAGCAGCCCCGGGATTAGCAATCAGCCCCAGCATTTT. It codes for CASSPGISNQPQHF.

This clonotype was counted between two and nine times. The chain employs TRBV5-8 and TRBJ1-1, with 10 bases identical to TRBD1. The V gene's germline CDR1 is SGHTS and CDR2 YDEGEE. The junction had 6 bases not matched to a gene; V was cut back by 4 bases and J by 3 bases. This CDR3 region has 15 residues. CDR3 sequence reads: CASSQADRGYTEAFF. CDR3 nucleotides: TGTGCCAGCAGCCAGGCGGACAGGGGGTACACTGAAGCTTTCTTT.

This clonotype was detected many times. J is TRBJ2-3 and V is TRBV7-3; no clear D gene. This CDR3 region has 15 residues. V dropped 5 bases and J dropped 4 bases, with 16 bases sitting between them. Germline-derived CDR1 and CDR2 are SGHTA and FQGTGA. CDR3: CASSPAIPGADTQYF. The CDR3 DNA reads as TGTGCCAGCAGCCCCGCAATCCCTGGGGCAGATACGCAGTATTTT.

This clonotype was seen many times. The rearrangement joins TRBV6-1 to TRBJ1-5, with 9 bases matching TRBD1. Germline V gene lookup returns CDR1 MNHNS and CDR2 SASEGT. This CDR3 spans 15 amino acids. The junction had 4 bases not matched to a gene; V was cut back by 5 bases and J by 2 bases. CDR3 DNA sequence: TGTGCCAGCAGTCTGGGACAGGGACGCAATCAGCCCCAGCATTTT. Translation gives CASSLGQGRNQPQHF.

The CDR3 DNA reads as TGTGCCAGCAGCCAAGTTTGGGGACAGGGCTACGAGCAGTACTTC. Encoded protein: CASSQVWGQGYEQYF. V is TRBV3-1 and J is TRBJ2-7; 9 bases align to TRBD1. V lost 1 base and J lost 3; bases outside the gene matches: 4. CDR1 and CDR2 (germline): LGHDT, YNNKEL (reference sequence). This CDR3 has 15 amino acids.

The CDR3 nucleotides are TGTGCCAGCAGCCCCAGCGGGGGTGGTTCATATACGCAGTATTTT. It codes for CASSPSGGGSYTQYF. The genes are TRBV9 and TRBJ2-3; TRBD2 matches 8 bases. CDR1 and CDR2 (germline): SGDLS, YYNGEE. The CDR3 has 15 residues. After removal of 4 bases from V and 7 bases from J, the junction contained 11 bases not matched to a gene.

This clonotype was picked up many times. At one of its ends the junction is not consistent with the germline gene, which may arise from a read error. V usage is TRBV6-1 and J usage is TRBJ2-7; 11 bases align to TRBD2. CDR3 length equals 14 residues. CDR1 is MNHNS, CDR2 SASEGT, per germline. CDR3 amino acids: CASSRTSGSYEQYF. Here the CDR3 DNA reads TGCGCCAGCAGCCGAACTAGCGGGAGTTACGAGCAGTACTTC.

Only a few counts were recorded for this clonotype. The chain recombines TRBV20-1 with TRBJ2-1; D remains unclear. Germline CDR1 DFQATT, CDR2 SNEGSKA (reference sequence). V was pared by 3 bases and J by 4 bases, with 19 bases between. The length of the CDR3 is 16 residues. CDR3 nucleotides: TGCAGTGCTAGTGATCTAGGGCCGTCGTTGTACAATGAGCAGTTCTTC. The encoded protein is CSASDLGPSLYNEQFF.

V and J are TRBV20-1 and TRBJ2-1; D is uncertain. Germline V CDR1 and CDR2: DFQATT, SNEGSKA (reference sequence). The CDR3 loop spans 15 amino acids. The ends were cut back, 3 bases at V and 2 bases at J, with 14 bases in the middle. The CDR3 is CSASAYGTTYNEQFF. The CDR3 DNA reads TGCAGTGCTAGTGCATACGGTACTACCTACAATGAGCAGTTCTTC.

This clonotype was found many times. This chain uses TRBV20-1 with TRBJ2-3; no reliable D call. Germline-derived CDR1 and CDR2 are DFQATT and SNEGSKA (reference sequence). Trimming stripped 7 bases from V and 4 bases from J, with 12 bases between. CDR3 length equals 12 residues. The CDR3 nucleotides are TGCAGTGTACTACTCCAGGCAGATACGCAGTATTTT. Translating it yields CSVLLQADTQYF.

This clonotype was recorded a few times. In DNA, the CDR3 is TGTGCCAGCAGTCGCCCAACTGGACAGGGGGCGCGCACTGAAGCTTTCTTT. Amino acids: CASSRPTGQGARTEAFF. V and J are TRBV6-1 and TRBJ1-1; 11 nucleotides agree with TRBD1. The V gene end was trimmed by 5 bases and the J gene end by 4 bases; junction bases not matched to a gene: 12. Per the germline V gene, CDR1 is MNHNS and CDR2 is SASEGT. The CDR3 extends over 17 amino acids.

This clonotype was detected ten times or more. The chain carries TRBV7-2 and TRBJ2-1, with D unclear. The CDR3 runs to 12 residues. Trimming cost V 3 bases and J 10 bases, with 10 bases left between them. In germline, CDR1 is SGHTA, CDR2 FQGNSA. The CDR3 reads CASSLAPIEQFF. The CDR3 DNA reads TGTGCCAGCAGCTTGGCGCCTATCGAGCAGTTCTTC.

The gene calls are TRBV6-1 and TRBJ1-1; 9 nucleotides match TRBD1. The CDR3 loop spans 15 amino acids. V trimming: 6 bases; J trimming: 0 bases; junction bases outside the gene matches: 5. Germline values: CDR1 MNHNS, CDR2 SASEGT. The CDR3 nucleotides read TGTGCCAGCAGCCTACAGGGGGCTATGAACACTGAAGCTTTCTTT. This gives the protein CASSLQGAMNTEAFF.

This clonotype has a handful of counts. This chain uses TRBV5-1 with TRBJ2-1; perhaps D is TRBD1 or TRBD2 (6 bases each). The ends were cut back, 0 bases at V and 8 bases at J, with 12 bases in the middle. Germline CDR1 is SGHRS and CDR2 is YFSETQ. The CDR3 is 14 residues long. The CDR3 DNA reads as TGCGCCAGCAGCTTGGCCCCGGGGGCCTATGAGCAGTTCTTC. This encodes CASSLAPGAYEQFF.

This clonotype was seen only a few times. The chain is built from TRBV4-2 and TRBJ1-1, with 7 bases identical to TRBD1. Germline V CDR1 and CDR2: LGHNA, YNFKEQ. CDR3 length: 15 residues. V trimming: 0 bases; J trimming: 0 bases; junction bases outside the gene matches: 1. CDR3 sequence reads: CASSQEGTVNTEAFF. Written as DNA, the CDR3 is TGTGCCAGCAGCCAAGAAGGGACAGTGAACACTGAAGCTTTCTTT.

The CDR3 DNA follows: TGTGCCTGGAGTCCGGGAGGTACCTACGAGCAGTACTTC. Its protein product is CAWSPGGTYEQYF. The chain recombines TRBV30 with TRBJ2-7; 7 positions match TRBD2. J gave up 2 bases and V 2 bases, and 3 bases lay outside the gene matches. Germline V gives CDR1 GTSNPN, CDR2 SVGIG (reference sequence). This CDR3 is built from 13 residues.